The next 4 T cell receptor beta chains were all read from a single sample in a study of T cell responses to AZD1222 COVID-19 vaccine. Profiled with immunoSEQ multiplex PCR; TCRdb holds only in-frame clones, not every one. The sample includes roughly 150,000 clones, about 92% seen only once; the top ten take less than 6.5%. This sample comprised peripheral blood, obtained 28 days after the second AZD1222 dose. These receptors all come from an adult who received the AZD1222 COVID-19 vaccine.

This clone was seen just once. This chain links TRBV6-5 with TRBJ2-7; TRBD2 agrees at 14 bases. Per the germline V gene, CDR1 is MNHEY and CDR2 is SVGAGI. The trim removed 5 bases at V and 4 bases at J, leaving 4 bases unmatched. This CDR3 comprises 15 residues. CDR3 region: CASSPGTSGGYEQYF. Here the CDR3 DNA reads TGTGCCAGCAGTCCCGGGACTAGCGGGGGTTACGAGCAGTACTTC.

The V call is TRBV10-3, the J call TRBJ1-2; tentatively, D is TRBD1 (5 bases). Trimming removed 6 bases from V and 2 bases from J, with 10 bases in between. Germline V lookup: CDR1 ENHRY, CDR2 SYGVKD. The CDR3 has 13 residues. CDR3 nucleotides: TGTGCCATCAGCAGACAGTCAAACTATGGCTACACCTTC. Translation: CAISRQSNYGYTF.

V is TRBV30 and J is TRBJ1-4; possible D gene TRBD1, 6 bases. Germline V gives CDR1 GTSNPN, CDR2 SVGIG (reference sequence). This CDR3 contains 15 residues. The V gene lost 2 bases and the J gene lost 8 bases, with 18 bases spanning the gap. In DNA, the CDR3 is TGTGCCTGGAGTCGTGGAGGGGGTAGTACGGAAAAACTGTTTTTT. It translates to CAWSRGGGSTEKLFF. Based on the CDR3 plus reference TRBV30 and TRBJ1-4, the full variable domain is SQTIHQWPATLVQPVGSPLSLECTVEGTSNPNLYWYRQAAGRGLQLLFYSVGIGQISSEVPQNLSASRPQDRQFILSSKKLLLSDSGFYLCAWSRGGGSTEKLFFGSGTQLSVL.

J is TRBJ1-2 and V is TRBV30; possible D gene TRBD1, 5 bases. This CDR3 spans 12 amino acids. Germline assignment: CDR1 GTSNPN and CDR2 SVGIG (reference sequence). Trimming left V 5 bases short and J 2 bases short, with 9 bases between. CDR3 residues: CAWQGRNYGYTF. The CDR3 DNA sequence: TGTGCCTGGCAGGGCCGAAACTATGGCTACACCTTC.